This TCR beta chain was identified during a study of blood T cell repertoires in COVID-19 (dated by TCRdb to 2018 to 2021). With regard to the full study: Samples covering the acute and convalescent phases of COVID-19 were provided by collaborators in the United States, Italy and Spain. The prospective study material was composed of cDNA or gDNA derived from T cells, B-cell-depleted T cells, or PBMCs. The dataset comprised deeply sampled blood TCRbeta repertoires from subjects exposed to, actively infected with, or recovered from COVID-19. The repertoires were released in a freely available public database intended as a resource for research on the immune response to SARS-CoV-2. Samples came from the ongoing ImmuneRACE study (first 160 participants) plus 1,254 subjects from 6 global collaborators. The sample metadata nearly always contained a de-identified subject ID, COVID-19 status, age in years and sex. Where available, HLA class I and class II types were obtained from metadata supplied by the sample provider rather than from assay-based typing. General conclusions and limits of the study: How much clinical and demographic metadata was included differed by source and by participant, and the metadata was provided uncurated.

Spanning cysteine to phenylalanine, the CDR3 consists of 13 amino acids. Just the 39-base CDR3 DNA is kept, in frame starting at base 1. The germline V and J ends show losses of 4 bases and 2 bases respectively, and no gene match explains 2 bases of the junction. Based on the germline V gene, the CDR1 and CDR2 sequences are SGDLS and YYNGEE. One collaborating source in Seattle enrolled patients while the patients were actively infected and followed the patients over time throughout the course of disease. Collaborating institutions collected whole blood in K2EDTA tubes following their own protocols. For TCRbeta analysis, collaborators shipped samples in one of three forms: frozen whole blood, isolated PBMCs, or DNA extracted from either of those sample types. Worth noting for this clone: Its target antigen remains unknown. Base qualities are not recorded, but no much larger clone differs from it by a single base.

TCRbeta CDR3 regions were amplified from genomic DNA by means of the immunoSEQ Assay, a bias-controlled multiplex PCR. From the authors' description of their analysis: The number of nucleated cells in each sample was estimated by amplification of reference gene primers within the assay. Sequence reads were collapsed and filtered to measure the absolute abundance of every unique TCRbeta CDR3 rearrangement. Productive Simpson clonality was computed per sample as the square root of Simpson's diversity index over productive rearrangements. TCRdb mirrors the immuneACCESS table, restricted to in-frame sequences. Some clones are absent from its copies; in checked studies, under half trace to an unresolved V gene, and the reason for the others is unknown. V, J and clone size derive from that table, while D and trimming were established from the DNA sequence. The table for this sample lists a few hundred thousand clones; 86% of them were counted only once. Of the sample, around 7.5% is held by the ten largest clones.

The source material was peripheral blood. Rearrangement joined TRBV9 to TRBJ2-5; 7 junctional bases match TRBD1. The TCR was taken from a woman aged 60-75 years with COVID-19, enrolled during active disease. The CDR3 loop reads CASSPGQQETQYF. The DNA reads TGTGCCAGCAGCCCGGGACAGCAAGAGACCCAGTACTTC.